This is a list of T cell receptor beta chains from one sample in a study of blood T cell repertoires in COVID-19. Data came from immunoSEQ multiplex PCR; TCRdb stores just in-frame clones and leaves some out. This table holds 200,000 to 300,000 clones, approximately 86% found once. The sequenced sample was peripheral blood. Receptors originate from a woman aged 60-75 years with COVID-19, enrolled during active disease. Each CDR3 is given with its conserved first and last residue.

V gene	J gene	CDR3 protein
TRBV5-4	TRBJ1-4	CASSLQGSEKLFF
TRBV7-2	TRBJ1-3	CASSPLSSTIYF
TRBV21-1	TRBJ2-7	CASSKTGLVFGAPATAYEQYF
TRBV6-5	TRBJ2-2	CASRISGRSPGELFF
TRBV6-2/TRBV6-3	TRBJ2-1	CASSYPTPALATYSYNEQFF
TRBV27	TRBJ2-2	CASSLTGKTGELFF
TRBV6-5	TRBJ1-6	CASSQDRIYNSPLHF
TRBV27	TRBJ1-1	CASSLRTGMNTEAFF
TRBV7-9	TRBJ2-6	CASSPRGAGANVLTF
TRBV7-9	TRBJ2-3	CASRFTDTDTQYF
TRBV4-2	TRBJ1-3	CASSQAWGQGSGNTIYF
TRBV5-4	TRBJ1-2	CASSSGQGRYGYTF
TRBV30	TRBJ1-6	CAWRRGADNSPLHF
TRBV29-1	TRBJ1-3	CSVGGGLSGNTIYF
TRBV6-5	TRBJ2-1	CASSYPSGLNEQFF
TRBV5-4	TRBJ2-7	CASSPPLGASYEQYF
TRBV23-1	TRBJ2-7	CASSQRHEQYF
TRBV5-1	TRBJ2-1	CASSFRPGGDEQFF
TRBV10-3	TRBJ2-7	CAISGDRNPSYEQYF
TRBV6-6	TRBJ1-2	CASSSFGANYGYTF
TRBV2	TRBJ1-5	CASRGDSQNQPQHF
TRBV6-5	TRBJ1-6	CASSLTYYNSPLHF
TRBV29-1	TRBJ2-5	CSVEGRGAVETQYF
TRBV15	TRBJ2-1	CATSRGRDEQFF
TRBV19	TRBJ1-1	CASSTRQPNTEAFF
TRBV6-5	TRBJ2-7	CATTPRLSSYEQYF
TRBV10-3	TRBJ1-1	CAIIGQMNTEAFF
TRBV4-2	TRBJ1-1	CASSQVGSGAFF
TRBV18	TRBJ1-6	CASSPPGSPLHF
TRBV14	TRBJ1-6	CASSQRGGWNSPLHF
TRBV5-1	TRBJ2-1	CASRGDLLPNEQFF
TRBV19	TRBJ2-7	CASSFMTGPGLAGDYEQYF
TRBV12-5	TRBJ2-5	CASGLGGQKETQYF
TRBV10-2	TRBJ1-1	CASMRGRGSEAFF
TRBV27	TRBJ1-2	CASRPRGRERYGYTF
TRBV7-3	TRBJ1-1	CASSPRGVTEAFF
TRBV15	TRBJ1-5	CATSGSFSGGNQPQHF
TRBV5-4	TRBJ2-2	CASRPELARGTGELFF
TRBV5-6	TRBJ2-7	CASSSGGRGEYEQYF
TRBV11-2	TRBJ1-1	CASIKAGGGTEAFF
TRBV7-9	TRBJ1-6	CASSFDDRDNSPLHF
TRBV13	TRBJ1-2	CASSLANGDNYGYTF
TRBV14	TRBJ2-5	CASSLMTSGVIPNQETQYF
TRBV28	TRBJ1-1	CASSPLGGRAFF
TRBV5-5	TRBJ2-2	CASSPTGGRNTGELFF
TRBV9	TRBJ2-7	CASSVVALGEQYF
TRBV11-2	TRBJ2-7	CASSLTRTGEYEQYF
TRBV6-5	TRBJ1-2	CASISTGTYGYTF
TRBV9	TRBJ1-3	CASSARTGKAGNTIYF
TRBV5-5	TRBJ1-2	CASSERQEGGYTF
TRBV9	TRBJ1-6	CASSVTGASNSPLHF
TRBV3-1/TRBV3-2	TRBJ1-1	CASSYVPGQGYTEAFF
TRBV3-1/TRBV3-2	TRBJ2-5	CASSRTVWETQYF
TRBV2	TRBJ2-7	CASSRDRTSYEQYF
TRBV19	TRBJ2-3	CASSMSRRYSTDTQYF